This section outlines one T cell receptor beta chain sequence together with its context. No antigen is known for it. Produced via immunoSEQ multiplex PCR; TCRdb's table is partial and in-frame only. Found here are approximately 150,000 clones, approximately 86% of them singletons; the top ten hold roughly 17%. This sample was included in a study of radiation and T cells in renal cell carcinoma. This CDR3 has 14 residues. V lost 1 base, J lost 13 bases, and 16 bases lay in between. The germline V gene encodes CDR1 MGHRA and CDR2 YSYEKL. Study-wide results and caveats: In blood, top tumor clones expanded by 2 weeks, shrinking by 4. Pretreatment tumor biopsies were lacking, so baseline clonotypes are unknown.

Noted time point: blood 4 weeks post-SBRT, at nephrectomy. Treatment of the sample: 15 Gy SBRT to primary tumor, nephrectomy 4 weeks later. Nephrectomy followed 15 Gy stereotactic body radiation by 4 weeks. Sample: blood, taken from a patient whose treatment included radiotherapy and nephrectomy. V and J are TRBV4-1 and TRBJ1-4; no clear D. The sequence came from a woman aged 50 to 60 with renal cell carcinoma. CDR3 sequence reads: CASSQGSQPAVLFF. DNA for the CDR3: TGCGCCAGCAGCCAAGGCTCCCAACCGGCAGTACTGTTTTTT.